Listed here are 19 T cell receptor beta chains from one sample, sequenced in a study of T cell responses to AZD1222 COVID-19 vaccine. Assay: immunoSEQ multiplex PCR; the TCRdb copy retains only in-frame clones and omits some. The data hold approximately 210,000 clones, with roughly 94% observed a single time. The source material was peripheral blood, sampled 28 days after the second dose of the MenACWY control vaccine. These receptors originate from an adult who received the MenACWY meningococcal vaccine as a control.

This clone has only one observation. The rearrangement joins TRBV15 to TRBJ2-5; TRBD1 is a possible D gene (5 bases). V dropped 0 bases and J dropped 5 bases, with 13 bases sitting between them. This CDR3 is built from 15 residues. Germline CDR1 is LNHNV and CDR2 is YYDKDF (reference sequence). As DNA, the CDR3 is TGTGCCACCAGCAGAGAAAAAGGGGTTGGGGAGACCCAGTACTTC. Translation: CATSREKGVGETQYF.

This rearrangement joins TRBV5-4 to TRBJ2-3, with 8 bases that match TRBD2. CDR1 and CDR2 from the germline V gene are SGHNT and YYREEE (reference sequence). The CDR3 loop spans 15 amino acids. Germline trimming cut 4 bases from V and 0 bases from J; bases unmatched to any gene: 4. CDR3 residues: CASSRQRESTDTQYF. The CDR3 nucleotides read TGTGCCAGCAGCCGACAGCGGGAGAGCACAGATACGCAGTATTTT.

The rearrangement uses TRBV10-3 and TRBJ1-2; the match to TRBD1 covers 10 bases. CDR1 ENHRY and CDR2 SYGVKD come from the germline V gene. Losses at the gene ends were 6 bases for V and 4 bases for J; bases not matched to a gene: 5. CDR3 size: 14 residues. The CDR3 region is CAIRTGGAGYGYTF. CDR3 DNA sequence: TGTGCCATCAGGACAGGGGGCGCGGGCTATGGCTACACCTTC.

The V call is TRBV3-1 (or the pseudogene TRBV3-2), the J call TRBJ1-5; no definite D call. The CDR3 has 14 amino acids. The germline V gene encodes CDR1 LGHDT and CDR2 YNNKEL (reference sequence). V was shortened by 5 bases and J by 4 bases, with 12 bases between the two germline ends. The CDR3 DNA is TGTGCCAGCAGCGGAGGAGGAGGTAATCAGCCCCAGCATTTT. Translation gives CASSGGGGNQPQHF.

This rearrangement joins TRBV27 to TRBJ2-7; a weak D match, TRBD1 (5 bases). The CDR3 consists of 14 residues. Trimming stripped 0 bases from V and 5 bases from J, with 11 bases between. Germline V CDR1 and CDR2: MNHEY, SMNVEV (reference sequence). This CDR3 is CASSLSAGWDEQYF. CDR3 bases: TGTGCCAGCAGTTTATCGGCAGGGTGGGACGAGCAGTACTTC.

A remark on this clone: Different DNA sequences within this sample yield the same CDR3. The V gene is TRBV12-3 or TRBV12-4, the J gene TRBJ2-7, with D maybe TRBD2 (5 bases). The V and J ends lost 3 bases and 3 bases respectively, with 6 bases between them. The CDR3 runs 12 residues. The CDR3, as DNA: TGTGCCAGCAGTTTCGGAGGCTACGAGCAGTACTTC. It translates to CASSFGGYEQYF.

The gene calls are TRBV21-1 and TRBJ2-3; the table names TRBD2, a call not compared with the DNA. TRBV21-1 counts as a pseudogene. The CDR3 length is 17 residues. The CDR3 loop is CASKHSGRAVGTDTQYF. CDR3 DNA: TGTGCCAGCAAACATAGCGGGAGGGCCGTCGGGACAGATACGCAGTATTTT.

Points on this clone: The junction shows a germline mismatch at one end, possibly a read error. The chain recombines TRBV7-9 with TRBJ1-2; 11 bases line up with TRBD1. CDR3 length equals 17 residues. In germline, CDR1 is SEHNR, CDR2 FQNEAQ (reference sequence). CDR3 in amino acids: CASSSGPGQGVSRLTNF. CDR3 nucleotides: TGTGCCAGCAGCTCCGGGCCGGGACAGGGGGTTTCAAGACTAACCAACTTC.

The CDR3, as DNA: TGTGCCAGCAGCGGGGGACAGACCTACGAGCAGTACTTC. It translates to CASSGGQTYEQYF. The chain recombines TRBV21-1 with TRBJ2-7; the D call in the table, TRBD1, was not verified against the DNA. TRBV21-1 is recorded as a pseudogene. The CDR3 sequence is 13 residues long.

The chain joins TRBV7-9 to TRBJ2-3; D tentatively fits TRBD1 or TRBD2 (5 bases each). The CDR3 is 14 amino acids. Trimming pared 6 bases from V and 6 bases from J, leaving 16 bases between. Germline V gene data show CDR1 as SEHNR and CDR2 as FQNEAQ (reference sequence). The chain's CDR3 is CASRLGVEGDTQYF. CDR3 in DNA: TGTGCCAGCAGACTTGGGGTCGAGGGGGATACGCAGTATTTT.

The chain couples TRBV2 to TRBJ2-5, with D possibly being TRBD2 (5 bases). Germline lookup yields CDR1 SNHLY and CDR2 FYNNEI. V gave up 4 bases and J gave up 4 bases, with 10 bases separating them. The CDR3 covers 13 residues. The CDR3 region is CASSVRVRETQYF. Written as DNA, the CDR3 is TGTGCCAGCAGTGTGAGGGTCCGAGAGACCCAGTACTTC.

V gene TRBV2 combines with J gene TRBJ2-7, with 12 bases identical to TRBD1. The CDR3 is 16 amino acids. The germline V gene has CDR1 SNHLY and CDR2 FYNNEI. The ends lost 5 bases at V and 4 bases at J; junction bases unmatched: 9. CDR3 sequence reads: CASSTGQGAFVYEQYF. The DNA of the CDR3 is TGTGCCAGCAGTACGGGACAGGGGGCTTTTGTGTACGAGCAGTACTTC.

The rearrangement uses TRBV28 and TRBJ2-3; D unclear. Germline V lookup: CDR1 MDHEN, CDR2 SYDVKM. V was cut by 5 bases and J by 7 bases, with 10 bases left in between. The CDR3 covers 12 residues. The CDR3 loop reads CASSPPSNTQYF. CDR3 in DNA: TGTGCCAGCAGTCCCCCCTCGAATACGCAGTATTTT.

There are a few counts of this clone. The gene calls are TRBV21-1 and TRBJ2-7; whether TRBD2, the table's D call, matches the DNA was not checked. TRBV21-1 is given as a pseudogene. The CDR3 loop spans 17 amino acids. As DNA, the CDR3 is TGTGCCAGCAGCAAAGGTTCGCCGGACTCGACCAACTACGAGCAGTACTTC. This gives the protein CASSKGSPDSTNYEQYF.

CDR3 protein: CAWNPGGDSPLHF. The DNA for the CDR3 is TGTGCCTGGAACCCAGGGGGTGATTCACCCCTCCACTTT. The V and J genes are TRBV30 and TRBJ1-6, with TRBD1 matching 7 bases. V dropped 4 bases and J dropped 8; count of bases not matched to a gene: 5. The CDR3 consists of 13 residues. Germline V lookup: CDR1 GTSNPN, CDR2 SVGIG (reference sequence).

In its sample, this clone was seen once. The chain employs TRBV7-9 and TRBJ1-1; the D gene is possibly TRBD1 (5 bases). The V end was cut by 1 base, the J end by 0 bases, with 9 bases between. Germline CDR1 is SEHNR and CDR2 is FQNEAQ (reference sequence). The CDR3 length is 15 residues. The CDR3 bases are TGTGCCAGCAGCTTAGTACGACAGCTGAACACTGAAGCTTTCTTT. It is translated as CASSLVRQLNTEAFF.

The chain joins TRBV28 to TRBJ2-2, with TRBD2 identical over 9 bases. There are 15 residues in the CDR3. V trimming: 7 bases; J trimming: 3 bases; junction bases outside the gene matches: 6. CDR1 and CDR2 (germline): MDHEN, SYDVKM. The CDR3 region is CASNRGLAYTGELFF. CDR3 bases: TGTGCCAGCAACCGAGGACTAGCGTACACCGGGGAGCTGTTTTTT.

The chain couples TRBV9 to TRBJ1-1; D not resolved. Germline loops: CDR1 SGDLS, CDR2 YYNGEE. V was clipped by 3 bases and J by 1 base, with 13 bases between them. CDR3 length: 15 amino acids. The CDR3 nucleotides are TGTGCCAGCAGCGCCGAGTTAGGGAGGAACACTGAAGCTTTCTTT. Its protein product is CASSAELGRNTEAFF.

V usage is TRBV5-1 and J usage is TRBJ2-7; 7 bases are a match to TRBD1. Germline V lookup: CDR1 SGHRS, CDR2 YFSETQ. Unmatched junction bases numbered 7, after V lost 0 bases and J lost 1 base. The length of the CDR3 is 16 residues. The CDR3 region has the DNA TGCGCCAGCAGCTTGGTGGTCCCAGGGGGATCCTACGAGCAGTACTTC. Amino acids: CASSLVVPGGSYEQYF.